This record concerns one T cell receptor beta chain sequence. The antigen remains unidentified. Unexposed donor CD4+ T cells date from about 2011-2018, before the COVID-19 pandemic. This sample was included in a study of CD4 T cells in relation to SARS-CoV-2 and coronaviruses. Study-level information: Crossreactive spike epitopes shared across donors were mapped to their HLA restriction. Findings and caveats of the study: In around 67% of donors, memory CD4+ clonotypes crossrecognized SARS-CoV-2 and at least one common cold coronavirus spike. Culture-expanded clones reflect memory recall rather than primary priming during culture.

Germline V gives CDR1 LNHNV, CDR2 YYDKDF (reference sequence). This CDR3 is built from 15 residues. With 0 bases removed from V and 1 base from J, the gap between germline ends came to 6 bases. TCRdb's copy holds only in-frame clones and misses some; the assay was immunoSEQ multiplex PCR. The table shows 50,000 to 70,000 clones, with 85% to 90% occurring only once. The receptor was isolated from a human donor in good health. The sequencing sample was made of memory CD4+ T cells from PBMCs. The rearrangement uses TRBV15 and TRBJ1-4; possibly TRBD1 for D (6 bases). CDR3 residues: CATSREDRTNEKLFF. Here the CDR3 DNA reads TGTGCCACCAGCAGAGAGGACAGAACTAATGAAAAACTGTTTTTT.